The 32 T cell receptor beta chains below all came from one sample that was sequenced in a study of blood T cell repertoires in COVID-19. Produced via immunoSEQ multiplex PCR; TCRdb's table is partial and in-frame only. The profile shows approximately 300,000 clones, around 90% of them singletons. Sequenced sample: peripheral blood. The receptors stem from a young man with active or convalescent COVID-19.

This clone was found once. The chain uses TRBV9 and TRBJ1-1, with TRBD1 matching 7 bases. The CDR3 contains 15 residues. V dropped 3 bases and J dropped 4; count of bases not matched to a gene: 9. The germline gives CDR1 SGDLS, CDR2 YYNGEE. As DNA, the CDR3 is TGTGCCAGCAGCGCCAGGGGGTATGGGGGCACTGAAGCTTTCTTT. This encodes CASSARGYGGTEAFF.

The chain employs TRBV5-1 and TRBJ2-2; a weak D match, TRBD1 (6 bases). The CDR3 consists of 16 residues. Between the trimmed V and J ends, which lost 0 bases and 2 bases, there was a span of 11 bases. In germline, CDR1 is SGHRS, CDR2 YFSETQ. DNA of the CDR3: TGCGCCAGCAGCTTGGTCTGGGACAAAAACACCGGGGAGCTGTTTTTT. Translated: CASSLVWDKNTGELFF.

The chain links TRBV11-2 to TRBJ1-6, with D possibly being TRBD1 (6 bases). V lost 6 bases and J lost 6, with 6 bases in between. The V gene's germline CDR1 is SGHAT and CDR2 FQNNGV. The CDR3 totals 12 residues. DNA of the CDR3: TGTGCCAGCAGACAGGGTAATTCACCCCTCCACTTT. Translation gives CASRQGNSPLHF.

This clone was picked up one time. V and J are TRBV5-8 and TRBJ1-1, with D maybe TRBD1 (5 bases). The V end was cut by 4 bases, the J end by 0 bases, with 16 bases between. The CDR3 extends over 16 amino acids. Germline CDR1 SGHTS, CDR2 YDEGEE. Written as DNA, the CDR3 is TGTGCCAGCAGCGAAGTGGGGCGGGGAATGAACACTGAAGCTTTCTTT. Protein product: CASSEVGRGMNTEAFF.

The V gene is TRBV3-1 (or the pseudogene TRBV3-2), the J gene TRBJ2-3; 8 nucleotides agree with TRBD2. The CDR3 extends over 15 amino acids. Germline V gene data show CDR1 as LGHDT and CDR2 as YNNKEL (reference sequence). V dropped 4 bases and J dropped 0; count of bases not matched to a gene: 3. The CDR3 DNA reads TGTGCCAGCAGCCCAACTAGCGGAAGCACAGATACGCAGTATTTT. It codes for CASSPTSGSTDTQYF.

This sequence joins TRBV14 and TRBJ2-2, with 7 bases matching TRBD2. CDR3 length equals 15 residues. The germline V gene has CDR1 SGHDN and CDR2 FVKESK. V trimming: 4 bases; J trimming: 6 bases; junction bases outside the gene matches: 8. The CDR3 region has the DNA TGTGCCAGCAGCCCATACTCGGGGGGTGCCGGGGAGCTGTTTTTT. It yields the protein CASSPYSGGAGELFF.

The V gene is TRBV27, the J gene TRBJ2-2; TRBD2 aligns across 8 bases. CDR3 length: 15 residues. V was clipped by 5 bases and J by 4 bases; unmatched bases: 6. Germline-derived CDR1 and CDR2 are MNHEY and SMNVEV (reference sequence). CDR3 bases: TGTGCCAGCAGTATATTGACTAGCGTCACCGGGGAGCTGTTTTTT. Translation: CASSILTSVTGELFF.

This clone appeared a single time. The chain links TRBV5-6 to TRBJ1-2; 10 nucleotides line up with TRBD1. J was trimmed by 8 bases and V by 5 bases; bases with no gene match: 12. The CDR3 sequence is 15 residues long. The germline CDR1 and CDR2 sequences are SGHDT and YYEEEE. The CDR3 loop is CASRETGGALMGYTF. The CDR3 DNA follows: TGTGCCAGCAGAGAGACAGGGGGCGCATTGATGGGCTACACCTTC.

The chain links TRBV10-3 to TRBJ2-7, with a weak D call TRBD2 (6 bases). CDR3 length equals 15 residues. CDR1 and CDR2 (germline): ENHRY, SYGVKD. Trimming left V 3 bases short and J 0 bases short, with 12 bases between. CDR3 in amino acids: CAISDSAGSSYEQYF. CDR3 sequence (DNA): TGTGCCATCAGTGACTCGGCGGGGTCCTCCTACGAGCAGTACTTC.

This sequence joins TRBV11-2 and TRBJ2-3, with 7 bases aligning to TRBD2. V trimming: 1 base; J trimming: 4 bases; junction bases outside the gene matches: 8. This CDR3 contains 16 residues. Germline values: CDR1 SGHAT, CDR2 FQNNGV. The CDR3 loop reads CASSLVIGREADTQYF. For the CDR3, the DNA is TGTGCCAGCAGCTTAGTAATTGGGAGGGAAGCAGATACGCAGTATTTT.

The rearrangement uses TRBV4-2 and TRBJ2-1; 9 bases line up with TRBD1. Germline V gene data show CDR1 as LGHNA and CDR2 as YNFKEQ. The CDR3 length is 14 residues. Germline trimming cut 3 bases from V and 9 bases from J; bases unmatched to any gene: 6. The DNA for the CDR3 is TGTGCCAGCAGCCACCGGACAGGGGAAGGTGAGCAGTTCTTC. It translates to CASSHRTGEGEQFF.

J is TRBJ2-1 and V is TRBV27; 8 nucleotides match TRBD1. Germline-derived CDR1 and CDR2 are MNHEY and SMNVEV (reference sequence). CDR3 length: 13 amino acids. V was pared by 7 bases and J by 6 bases, with 5 bases of the junction left unmatched. In nucleotides, the CDR3 is TGTGCCAGCAAAGAGACAGGGGCCAATGAGCAGTTCTTC. Translating gives CASKETGANEQFF.

This clone was counted only a few times. The rearrangement joins TRBV24-1 to TRBJ1-1; a possible D gene is TRBD1 (5 bases). Germline V gene data show CDR1 as KGHDR and CDR2 as SFDVKD. Trimming pared 12 bases from V and 4 bases from J, leaving 14 bases between. This CDR3 contains 12 residues. The CDR3 coding sequence is TGTGCCGGACCTCAGGGAATCACTGAAGCTTTCTTT. It yields the protein CAGPQGITEAFF.

V and J are TRBV2 and TRBJ2-1; 10 positions match TRBD2. CDR3 length: 13 residues. V was pared by 7 bases and J by 5 bases, with 2 bases of the junction left unmatched. Germline V gene lookup returns CDR1 SNHLY and CDR2 FYNNEI. CDR3 sequence: CASIGLADNEQFF. CDR3 coding DNA: TGTGCCAGCATAGGACTAGCGGACAATGAGCAGTTCTTC. The full variable domain, its missing parts supplied by reference TRBV2 and TRBJ2-1, is EPEVTQTPSHQVTQMGQEVILRCVPISNHLYFYWYRQILGQKVEFLVSFYNNEISEKSEIFDDQFSVERPDGSNFTLKIRSTKLEDSAMYFCASIGLADNEQFFGPGTRLTVL.

This chain links TRBV14 with TRBJ1-1; D gene uncertain. Per germline, CDR1 SGHDN and CDR2 FVKESK. V was shortened by 4 bases and J by 0 bases, with 12 bases between the two germline ends. The CDR3 contains 15 residues. The CDR3 spells CASSLSFHMNTEAFF. The DNA for the CDR3 is TGTGCCAGCAGCCTTTCGTTTCACATGAACACTGAAGCTTTCTTT.

The rearrangement joins TRBV29-1 to TRBJ2-7; TRBD1 matches at 7 bases. With V trimmed by 4 bases and J by 5 bases, 17 bases remained unmatched. Per germline, CDR1 SQVTM and CDR2 ANQGSEA. This CDR3 spans 16 amino acids. The CDR3 loop is CSVVVLGDRVLNEQYF. CDR3 DNA: TGCAGCGTTGTGGTTCTCGGAGACAGGGTTCTCAACGAGCAGTACTTC.

The chain is built from TRBV13 and TRBJ2-5; tentative D call: TRBD1 (5 bases). Germline loops: CDR1 PRHDT, CDR2 FYEKMQ (reference sequence). The CDR3 runs to 16 residues. Trimming stripped 0 bases from V and 1 base from J, with 12 bases between. CDR3 loop: CASSLGQGSTQETQYF. The CDR3 DNA reads as TGTGCCAGCAGCTTAGGTCAGGGCTCAACCCAAGAGACCCAGTACTTC.

With regard to this clone: Other nucleotide sequences from this sample produce the same CDR3. CDR3 nucleotide sequence: TGTGCCAGCAGACAGACCCGAAACACTGAAGCTTTCTTT. This sequence encodes CASRQTRNTEAFF. V is TRBV6-5 and J is TRBJ1-1; D unresolved. The CDR3 covers 13 residues. CDR1 MNHEY and CDR2 SVGAGI come from the germline V gene. Trimming cost V 6 bases and J 2 bases, with 10 bases left between them.

The J gene is TRBJ1-2, the V gene TRBV9; D is ambiguous. From germline, CDR1 is SGDLS and CDR2 YYNGEE. V shed 3 bases and J shed 4 bases, with 13 bases lying between them. The length of the CDR3 is 14 residues. Here the CDR3 DNA reads TGTGCCAGCAGCGGGGCCATTCACGGCTATGGCTACACCTTC. Translation gives CASSGAIHGYGYTF.

This chain links TRBV19 with TRBJ1-3, with TRBD1 identical over 7 bases. V dropped 4 bases and J dropped 0; count of bases not matched to a gene: 9. Germline-derived CDR1 and CDR2 are LNHDA and SQIVND (reference sequence). The CDR3 sequence is 17 residues long. The CDR3, as DNA: TGTGCCAGTAGTACCCCCCCGACAGGGTTCTCTGGAAACACCATATATTTT. This sequence encodes CASSTPPTGFSGNTIYF.

The chain joins TRBV6-5 to TRBJ1-4; 7 bases map to TRBD1. The germline CDR1 and CDR2 sequences are MNHEY and SVGAGI. The CDR3 spans 14 residues. The V gene end was trimmed by 3 bases and the J gene end by 8 bases; junction bases not matched to a gene: 6. CDR3: CASSYDRAQEKLFF. For the CDR3, the DNA is TGTGCCAGCAGTTATGACAGGGCTCAGGAAAAACTGTTTTTT.

V and J are TRBV5-8 and TRBJ1-5; D not certain. Looked up from germline, CDR1 is SGHTS and CDR2 is YDEGEE. Deletions cut 4 bases from V and 6 bases from J, with 14 bases between. This CDR3 is 14 amino acids long. CDR3 sequence (DNA): TGTGCCAGCAGCCCCGTGGAGGCAGGTCAGCCCCAGCATTTT. It codes for CASSPVEAGQPQHF.

This rearrangement joins TRBV5-4 to TRBJ2-7; no clear D. Germline loops: CDR1 SGHNT, CDR2 YYREEE (reference sequence). The CDR3 totals 12 residues. Trimming cost V 1 base and J 3 bases, with 5 bases left between them. This CDR3 reads CASSLFFYEQYF. The DNA for the CDR3 is TGTGCCAGCAGCTTGTTCTTCTACGAGCAGTACTTC.

CDR3 sequence (DNA): TGCGCCAGCAGCTTGGAGTGGCCCCAGAGGATGAACACTGAAGCTTTCTTT. This translates into CASSLEWPQRMNTEAFF. The V call is TRBV5-1, the J call TRBJ1-1; D unresolved. Deletions cut 0 bases from V and 0 bases from J, with 15 bases between. CDR3 length: 17 residues. The germline V gene encodes CDR1 SGHRS and CDR2 YFSETQ.

This clone was seen just once. The chain links TRBV2 to TRBJ2-5; D may be TRBD2 (5 bases). This CDR3 region has 14 residues. The germline CDR1 and CDR2 sequences are SNHLY and FYNNEI. Deletions cut 2 bases from V and 3 bases from J, with 10 bases between. The CDR3 reads CASSERLAEETQYF. CDR3 bases: TGTGCCAGCAGTGAAAGGCTAGCTGAAGAGACCCAGTACTTC. The full variable domain, rest sourced from reference TRBV2 and TRBJ2-5, is EPEVTQTPSHQVTQMGQEVILRCVPISNHLYFYWYRQILGQKVEFLVSFYNNEISEKSEIFDDQFSVERPDGSNFTLKIRSTKLEDSAMYFCASSERLAEETQYFGPGTRLLVL.

The chain carries TRBV27 and TRBJ1-5, with D perhaps matching TRBD1 (5 bases). The V gene's germline CDR1 is MNHEY and CDR2 SMNVEV (reference sequence). V was pared by 0 bases and J by 7 bases, with 13 bases between. This CDR3 has 15 amino acids. CDR3 in DNA: TGTGCCAGCAGTTTATCTGGGCAGGGAGGCCAGCCCCAGCATTTT. This codes for CASSLSGQGGQPQHF.

This clone was recorded a few times. The chain employs TRBV7-9 and TRBJ1-1; D remains unclear. The CDR3 sequence is 13 residues long. From germline, CDR1 is SEHNR and CDR2 FQNEAQ (reference sequence). V lost 0 bases and J lost 4, with 6 bases in between. CDR3: CASSLASPTEAFF. Here the CDR3 DNA reads TGTGCCAGCAGCTTAGCCTCTCCCACTGAAGCTTTCTTT.

The chain employs TRBV12-5 and TRBJ1-2; 8 bases align to TRBD1. This CDR3 contains 13 residues. The J segment lost 8 bases and the V segment lost 3 bases, leaving 5 bases of the junction unmatched. The germline gives CDR1 LGHNT, CDR2 FRNRAP. The CDR3: CASGLMTGVGYTF. For the CDR3, the DNA is TGTGCTAGTGGTTTAATGACAGGGGTAGGCTACACCTTC.

In this sample, this clone turned up once. The V and J genes are TRBV6-5 and TRBJ2-3; 8 bases align to TRBD1. Unmatched junction bases numbered 12, after V lost 4 bases and J lost 6 bases. The germline V gene encodes CDR1 MNHEY and CDR2 SVGAGI. CDR3 length: 16 amino acids. CDR3 coding DNA: TGTGCCAGCAGTTTCTCTGGACAGGGCGGCGCCGATACGCAGTATTTT. It codes for CASSFSGQGGADTQYF.

This clone was seen once. The rearrangement uses TRBV28 and TRBJ2-1; 10 bases align to TRBD1. The CDR3 spans 15 residues. CDR1 and CDR2 (germline): MDHEN, SYDVKM. J lost 6 bases, V lost 7 bases, and 9 bases had no gene match. CDR3: CASILRDRGFNEQFF. In nucleotides, the CDR3 is TGTGCCAGCATCCTCCGGGACAGGGGTTTCAATGAGCAGTTCTTC.

This clone was seen only a few times. This chain uses TRBV5-6 with TRBJ1-3; D remains ambiguous. V was clipped by 1 base and J by 3 bases, with 5 bases between them. There are 13 residues in the CDR3. Germline CDR1 is SGHDT and CDR2 is YYEEEE. Here the CDR3 DNA reads TGTGCCAGCAGCTTGCGGGATGGAAACACCATATATTTT. Encoded protein: CASSLRDGNTIYF.

V gene TRBV9 combines with J gene TRBJ1-4; TRBD1 is a possible D gene (6 bases). Germline V gene sequence: CDR1 SGDLS, CDR2 YYNGEE. Trimming shortened V by 3 bases and J by 0 bases, and 9 bases separated the two germline ends. The CDR3 length is 15 residues. The CDR3 reads CASSAQGTTNEKLFF. The DNA of the CDR3 is TGTGCCAGCAGCGCACAGGGCACAACTAATGAAAAACTGTTTTTT. The full variable domain, with the rest looked up from reference TRBV9 and TRBJ1-4, is DSGVTQTPKHLITATGQRVTLRCSPRSGDLSVYWYQQSLDQGLQFLIQYYNGEERAKGNILERFSAQQFPDLHSELNLSSLELGDSALYFCASSAQGTTNEKLFFGSGTQLSVL.